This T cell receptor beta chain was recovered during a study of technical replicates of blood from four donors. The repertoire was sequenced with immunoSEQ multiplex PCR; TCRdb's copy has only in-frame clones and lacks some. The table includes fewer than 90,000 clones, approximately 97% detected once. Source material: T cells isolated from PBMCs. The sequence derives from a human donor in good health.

This CDR3 is CATSSLGGSNQPQHF. DNA for the CDR3: TGTGCCACCAGCAGCTTGGGGGGTAGCAATCAGCCCCAGCATTTT. V usage is TRBV15 and J usage is TRBJ1-5, with a weak D call TRBD1 (5 bases). The germline CDR1 and CDR2 sequences are LNHNV and YYDKDF (reference sequence). Trimming took off 3 bases at V and 0 bases at J, with 9 bases between the two ends. This CDR3 has 15 amino acids. Drawing the rest from reference TRBV15 and TRBJ1-5, the complete variable domain is DAMVIQNPRYQVTQFGKPVTLSCSQTLNHNVMYWYQQKSSQAPKLLFHYYDKDFNNEADTPDNFQSRRPNTSFCFLDIRSPGLGDTAMYLCATSSLGGSNQPQHFGDGTRLSIL.